The 3 T cell receptor beta chains below were found in one sample sequenced in a study of blood T cell repertoires in COVID-19. Only in-frame clones appear in the TCRdb table, and some are missing; sequencing was by immunoSEQ multiplex PCR. The sample has around 72,000 clones, over 80% seen once. The specimen was peripheral blood. These TCRs come from a man in his fifties or sixties with active COVID-19.

The chain has TRBV4-2 and TRBJ1-3; tentative D call: TRBD1 (6 bases). In germline, CDR1 is LGHNA, CDR2 YNFKEQ. Trimming left V 0 bases short and J 6 bases short, with 12 bases between. This CDR3 has 15 residues. The CDR3 coding sequence is TGTGCCAGCAGCCAAGATCGGGGGGCGTCAAACACCATATATTTT. It specifies CASSQDRGASNTIYF.

The chain uses TRBV19 and TRBJ1-1; possible D gene TRBD1, 6 bases. The germline V gene encodes CDR1 LNHDA and CDR2 SQIVND (reference sequence). This CDR3 contains 16 residues. Trimming removed 7 bases at V and 3 bases at J, with 21 bases between. CDR3 loop: CASTGAGVREDTEAFF. In nucleotides, the CDR3 is TGTGCCAGTACCGGGGCAGGGGTCAGAGAGGACACTGAAGCTTTCTTT.

The V and J genes are TRBV24-1 and TRBJ2-3; weak D call: TRBD2 (6 bases). Germline loops: CDR1 KGHDR, CDR2 SFDVKD. V lost 5 bases and J lost 6, with 17 bases in between. This CDR3 spans 15 amino acids. The CDR3 bases are TGTGCCACCAGTGCCCTCGGTACGGGAGAGGATACGCAGTATTTT. Its protein product is CATSALGTGEDTQYF.